Sequencing of this TCR beta chain was carried out in a study of early T cells in non-severe SARS-CoV-2 infection. As part of library construction, unique molecular identifiers were attached to individual cDNA molecules. TCRdb re-derived calls from the 5' RACE reads in MiXCR, one entry per CDR3 protein. The profile shows some 50,000 distinct CDR3 sequences, 5.5% to 6.5% of them singletons. The sequence came from an adult who was a healthcare worker with PCR-confirmed SARS-CoV-2 infection or an uninfected control (not recorded which). Sequencing input: whole blood.

In DNA form, the CDR3 reads TGTGCCAGCAGCCTAAATCTGGGAGTAGCCTACAATGAGCAGTTCTTC. Protein sequence: CASSLNLGVAYNEQFF. V and J are TRBV7-2 and TRBJ2-1, with D perhaps matching TRBD2 (5 bases). The V end lost 5 bases, the J end lost 2 bases, and 16 bases lay between the germline ends. CDR1 SGHTA and CDR2 FQGNSA come from the germline V gene. The CDR3 runs 16 residues. Drawing the rest from reference TRBV7-2 and TRBJ2-1, the complete variable domain is GAGVSQSPSNKVTEKGKDVELRCDPISGHTALYWYRQSLGQGLEFLIYFQGNSAPDKSGLPSDRFSAERTGGSVSTLTIQRTQQEDSAVYLCASSLNLGVAYNEQFFGPGTRLTVL.